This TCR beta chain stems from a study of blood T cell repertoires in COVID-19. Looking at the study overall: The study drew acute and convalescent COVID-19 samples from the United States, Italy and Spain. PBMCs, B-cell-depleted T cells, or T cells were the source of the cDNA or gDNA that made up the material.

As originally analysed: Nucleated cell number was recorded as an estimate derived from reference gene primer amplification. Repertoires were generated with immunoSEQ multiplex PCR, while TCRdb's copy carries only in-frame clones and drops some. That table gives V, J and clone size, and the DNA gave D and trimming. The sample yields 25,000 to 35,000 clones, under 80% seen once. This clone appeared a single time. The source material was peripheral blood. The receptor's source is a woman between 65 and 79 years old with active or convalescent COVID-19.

As DNA, the CDR3 is TGTGCCAGCAGCTTAGGTGGTAGAGTGACAGATACGCAGTATTTT. It specifies CASSLGGRVTDTQYF. This sequence joins TRBV11-2 and TRBJ2-3; no clear D. The CDR3 consists of 15 residues. CDR1 is SGHAT and CDR2 is FQNNGV in the germline V gene. The germline V and J ends were trimmed by 1 base and 3 bases, with 11 bases remaining between them.